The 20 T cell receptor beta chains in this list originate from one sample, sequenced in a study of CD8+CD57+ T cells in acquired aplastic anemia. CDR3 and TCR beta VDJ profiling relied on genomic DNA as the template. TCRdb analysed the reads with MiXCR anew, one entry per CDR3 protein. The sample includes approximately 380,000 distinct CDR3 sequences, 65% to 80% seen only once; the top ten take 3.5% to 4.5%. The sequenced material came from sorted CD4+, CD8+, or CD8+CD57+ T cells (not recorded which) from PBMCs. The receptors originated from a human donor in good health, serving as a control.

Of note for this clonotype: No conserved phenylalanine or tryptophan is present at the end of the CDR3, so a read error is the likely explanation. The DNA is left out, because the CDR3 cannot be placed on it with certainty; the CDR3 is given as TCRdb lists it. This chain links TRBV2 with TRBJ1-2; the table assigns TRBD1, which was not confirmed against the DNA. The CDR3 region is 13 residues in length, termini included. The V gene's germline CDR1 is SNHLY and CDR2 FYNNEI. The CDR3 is CASSGLVGGANVL.

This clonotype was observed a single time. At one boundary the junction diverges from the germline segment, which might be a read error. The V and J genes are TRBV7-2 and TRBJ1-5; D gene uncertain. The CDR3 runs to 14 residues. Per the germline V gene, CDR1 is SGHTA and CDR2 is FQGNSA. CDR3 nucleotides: TGTGCCAGCAGCGTTTCACGGGCGGTGCACCAACAGCCTTTT. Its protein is CASSVSRAVHQQPF.

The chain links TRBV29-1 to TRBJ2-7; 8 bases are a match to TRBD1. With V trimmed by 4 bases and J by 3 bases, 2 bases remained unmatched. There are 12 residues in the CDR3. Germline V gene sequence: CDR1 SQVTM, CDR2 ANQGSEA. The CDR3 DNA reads TGCAGCGTTGCGGGACAGGTCTACGAGCAGTACTTC. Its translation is CSVAGQVYEQYF.

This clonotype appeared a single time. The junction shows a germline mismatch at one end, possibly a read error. CDR3 sequence: CASSLGRHNEQFF. CDR3 nucleotide sequence: TGTGCCAGTAGCTTAGGACGCCACAATGAGCAGTTCTTC. The genes are TRBV7-3 and TRBJ2-5; D gene ambiguous. The end of the DNA is better explained by TRBJ2-1, so the J call may be wrong. The CDR3 extends over 13 amino acids. CDR1 SGHTA and CDR2 FQGTGA come from the germline V gene.

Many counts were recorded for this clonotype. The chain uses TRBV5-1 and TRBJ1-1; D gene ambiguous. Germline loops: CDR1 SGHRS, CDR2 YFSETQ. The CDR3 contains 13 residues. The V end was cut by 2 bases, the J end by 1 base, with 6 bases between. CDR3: CASSFGRNTEAFF. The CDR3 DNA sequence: TGCGCCAGCAGCTTCGGGAGGAACACTGAAGCTTTCTTT.

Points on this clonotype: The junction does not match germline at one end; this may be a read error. The CDR3 nucleotides read TGTGCCAGCAGATTCGACAGATACGAGCAGCACTTC. It encodes CASRFDRYEQHF. V usage is TRBV2 and J usage is TRBJ2-7, with D perhaps TRBD1 (5 bases). CDR3 length equals 12 residues. CDR1 and CDR2 (germline): SNHLY, FYNNEI.

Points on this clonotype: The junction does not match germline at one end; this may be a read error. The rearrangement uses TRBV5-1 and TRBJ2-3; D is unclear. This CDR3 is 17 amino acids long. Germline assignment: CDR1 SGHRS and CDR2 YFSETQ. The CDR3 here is CASSLVPGAEDTDTQYF. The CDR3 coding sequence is TGTGCCAGCAGCTTAGTTCCGGGCGCTGAGGACACAGATACGCAGTATTTT. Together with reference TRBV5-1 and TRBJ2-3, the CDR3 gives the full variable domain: KAGVTQTPRYLIKTRGQQVTLSCSPISGHRSVSWYQQTPGQGLQFLFEYFSETQRNKGNFPGRFSGRQFSNSRSEMNVSTLELGDSALYLCASSLVPGAEDTDTQYFGPGTRLTVL.

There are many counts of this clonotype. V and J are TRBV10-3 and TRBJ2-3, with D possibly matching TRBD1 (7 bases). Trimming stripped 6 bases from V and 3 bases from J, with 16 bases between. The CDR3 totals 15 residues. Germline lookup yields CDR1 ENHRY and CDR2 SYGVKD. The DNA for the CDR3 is TGTGCCATCAGACGACAGGGACTTATAACAGATACGCAGTATTTT. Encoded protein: CAIRRQGLITDTQYF.

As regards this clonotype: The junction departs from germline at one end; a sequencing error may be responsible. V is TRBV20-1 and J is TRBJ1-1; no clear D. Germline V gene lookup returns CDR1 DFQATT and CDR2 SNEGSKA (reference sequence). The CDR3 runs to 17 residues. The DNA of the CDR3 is TGCGGTGCTAGAGTCCTCGGGTCAGATGGCAGGAACACTGAAGCTTTCTTT. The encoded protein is CGARVLGSDGRNTEAFF.

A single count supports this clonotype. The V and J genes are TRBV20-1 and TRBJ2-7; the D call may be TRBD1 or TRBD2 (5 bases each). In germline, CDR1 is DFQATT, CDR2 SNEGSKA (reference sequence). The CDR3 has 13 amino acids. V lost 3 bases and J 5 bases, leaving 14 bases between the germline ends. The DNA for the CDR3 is TGCAGTGCTAGGGGCTACGGGGCTAACGAGCAGTACTTC. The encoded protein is CSARGYGANEQYF.

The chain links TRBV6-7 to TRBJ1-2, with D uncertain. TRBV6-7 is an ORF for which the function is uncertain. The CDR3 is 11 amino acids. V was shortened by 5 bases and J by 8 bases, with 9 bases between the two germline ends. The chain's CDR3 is CASSPPWGYTF. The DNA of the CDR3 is TGTGCCAGCAGTCCGCCTTGGGGCTACACCTTC.

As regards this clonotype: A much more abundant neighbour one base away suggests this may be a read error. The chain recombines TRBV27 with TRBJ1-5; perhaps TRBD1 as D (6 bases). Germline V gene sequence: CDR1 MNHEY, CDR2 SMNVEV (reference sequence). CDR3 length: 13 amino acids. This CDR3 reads CASSLLDGQPQRF. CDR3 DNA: TGTGCCAGCAGTTTATTGGACGGACAGCCCCAGCGTTTT.

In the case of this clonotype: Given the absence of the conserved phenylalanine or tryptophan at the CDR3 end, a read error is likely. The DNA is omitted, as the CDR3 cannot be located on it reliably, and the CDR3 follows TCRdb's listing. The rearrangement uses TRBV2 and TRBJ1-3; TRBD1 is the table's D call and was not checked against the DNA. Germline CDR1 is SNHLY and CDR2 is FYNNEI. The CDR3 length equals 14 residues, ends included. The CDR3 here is CASSEGFSAKAPVL.

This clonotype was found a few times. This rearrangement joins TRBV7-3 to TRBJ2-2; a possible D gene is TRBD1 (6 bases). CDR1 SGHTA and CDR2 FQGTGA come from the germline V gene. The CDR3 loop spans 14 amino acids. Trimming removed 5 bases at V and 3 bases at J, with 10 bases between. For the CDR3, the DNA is TGTGCCAGCAGCCCCAACAGGGACACCGGGGAGCTGTTTTTT. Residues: CASSPNRDTGELFF.

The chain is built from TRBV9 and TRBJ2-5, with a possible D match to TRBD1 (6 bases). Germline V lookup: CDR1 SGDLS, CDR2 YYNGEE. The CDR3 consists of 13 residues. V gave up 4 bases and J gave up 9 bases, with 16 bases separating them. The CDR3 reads CASSLQGFYAQYF. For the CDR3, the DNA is TGTGCCAGCAGCCTACAGGGTTTCTACGCCCAGTACTTC.

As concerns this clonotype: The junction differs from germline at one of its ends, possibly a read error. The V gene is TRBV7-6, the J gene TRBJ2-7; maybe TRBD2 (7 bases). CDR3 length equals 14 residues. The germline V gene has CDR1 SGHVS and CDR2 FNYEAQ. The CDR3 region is CASSLGAGAEPQYF. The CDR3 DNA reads TGTGCCAGCAGCCTAGGGGCGGGGGCTGAGCCGCAGTATTTC.

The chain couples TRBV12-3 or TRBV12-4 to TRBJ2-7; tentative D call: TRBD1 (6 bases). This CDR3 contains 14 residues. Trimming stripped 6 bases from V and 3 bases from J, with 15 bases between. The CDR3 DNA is TGTGCCAGCAGACACAGGGAGTCCCTCTACGAGCAGTACTTC. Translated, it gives CASRHRESLYEQYF.

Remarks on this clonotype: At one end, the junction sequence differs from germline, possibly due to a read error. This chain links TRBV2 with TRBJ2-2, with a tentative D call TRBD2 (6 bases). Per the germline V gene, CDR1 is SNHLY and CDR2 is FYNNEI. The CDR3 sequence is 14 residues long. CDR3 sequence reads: CASSAAGGTGEVFF. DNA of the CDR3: TGTGCCAGCAGCGCCGCAGGTGGCACCGGGGAGGTGTTTTTT. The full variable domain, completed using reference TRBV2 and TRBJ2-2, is EPEVTQTPSHQVTQMGQEVILRCVPISNHLYFYWYRQILGQKVEFLVSFYNNEISEKSEIFDDQFSVERPDGSNFTLKIRSTKLEDSAMYFCASSAAGGTGEVFFGEGSRLTVL.

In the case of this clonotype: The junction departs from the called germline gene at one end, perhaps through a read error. CDR3 amino acids: CAISDLQGNNLPLHF. The CDR3 DNA is TGTGCCATCAGTGATTTACAGGGTAATAATCTACCCCTACACTTT. The genes are TRBV10-3 and TRBJ2-7; tentatively, D is TRBD1 (6 bases). Germline loops: CDR1 ENHRY, CDR2 SYGVKD. CDR3 size: 15 residues.

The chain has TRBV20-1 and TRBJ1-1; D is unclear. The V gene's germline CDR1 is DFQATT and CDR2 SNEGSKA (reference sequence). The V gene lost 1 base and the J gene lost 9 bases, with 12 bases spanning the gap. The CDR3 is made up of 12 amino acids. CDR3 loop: CSARAVDGQAFF. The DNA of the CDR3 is TGCAGTGCTAGAGCCGTGGACGGCCAAGCTTTCTTT.